This TCR beta chain comes out of a study of monozygotic twins with inflammatory bowel disease. Germline V gives CDR1 MNHEY, CDR2 SVGAGI. CDR3 length equals 15 residues. Through template switching, UMIs that included a 6-nucleotide sample barcode were added. For each CDR3 protein, TCRdb gives one entry from its re-call of the 5' RACE reads, without DNA. This table lists a few hundred thousand distinct CDR3 sequences. Regarding the study as a whole: The inverse Simpson measure of TCRbeta diversity was lower in IBD patients than in healthy co-twins.

Total RNA was isolated from whole blood without T cell sorting. Of note for this clonotype: Its antigen is currently unknown.

The chain employs TRBV6-5 and TRBJ1-2; absent DNA, TCRdb's TRBD1 call cannot be checked. Specimen: blood. The TCR originated in a human donor with ulcerative colitis or Crohn's disease, or a healthy co-twin of an affected twin (not recorded which). CDR3 residues: CASSYLGQGGYGYTF.